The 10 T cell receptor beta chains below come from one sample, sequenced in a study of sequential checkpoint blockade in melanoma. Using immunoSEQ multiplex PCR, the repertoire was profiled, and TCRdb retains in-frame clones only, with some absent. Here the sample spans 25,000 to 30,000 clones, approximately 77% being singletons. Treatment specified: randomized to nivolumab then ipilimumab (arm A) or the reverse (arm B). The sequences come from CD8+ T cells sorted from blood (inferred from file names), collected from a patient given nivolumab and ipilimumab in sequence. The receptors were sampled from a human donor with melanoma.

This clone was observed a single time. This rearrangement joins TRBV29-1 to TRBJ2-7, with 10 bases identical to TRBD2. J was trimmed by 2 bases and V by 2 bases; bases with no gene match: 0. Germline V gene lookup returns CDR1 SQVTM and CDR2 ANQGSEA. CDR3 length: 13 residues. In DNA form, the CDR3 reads TGCAGCGTTGAACTAGCGGGGGCCTACGAGCAGTACTTC. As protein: CSVELAGAYEQYF.

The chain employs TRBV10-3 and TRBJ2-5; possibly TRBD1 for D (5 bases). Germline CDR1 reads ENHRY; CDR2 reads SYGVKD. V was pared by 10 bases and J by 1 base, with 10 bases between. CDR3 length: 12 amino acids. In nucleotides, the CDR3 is TGTGCCACCCAGGGTGGCCAAGAGACCCAGTACTTC. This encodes CATQGGQETQYF.

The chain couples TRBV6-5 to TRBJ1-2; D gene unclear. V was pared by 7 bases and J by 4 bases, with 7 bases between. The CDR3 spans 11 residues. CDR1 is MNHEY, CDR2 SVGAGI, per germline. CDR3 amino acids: CASNGGYGYTF. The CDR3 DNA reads TGTGCCAGCAATGGCGGCTATGGCTACACCTTC.

The CDR3 spells CASRFAGGLTDTQYF. The DNA of the CDR3 is TGTGCCAGCCGCTTTGCGGGGGGCCTCACAGATACGCAGTATTTT. J is TRBJ2-3 and V is TRBV28; 8 bases line up with TRBD2. The CDR3 covers 15 residues. V lost 8 bases to trimming and J lost 2 bases; unmatched junction nucleotides: 9. Germline values: CDR1 MDHEN, CDR2 SYDVKM.

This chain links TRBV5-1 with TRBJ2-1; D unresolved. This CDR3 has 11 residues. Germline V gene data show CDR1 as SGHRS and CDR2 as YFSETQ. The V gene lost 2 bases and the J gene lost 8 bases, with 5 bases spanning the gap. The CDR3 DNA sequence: TGCGCCAGCAGCTTAAACTATGAGCAGTTCTTC. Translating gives CASSLNYEQFF. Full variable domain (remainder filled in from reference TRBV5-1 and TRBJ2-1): KAGVTQTPRYLIKTRGQQVTLSCSPISGHRSVSWYQQTPGQGLQFLFEYFSETQRNKGNFPGRFSGRQFSNSRSEMNVSTLELGDSALYLCASSLNYEQFFGPGTRLTVL.

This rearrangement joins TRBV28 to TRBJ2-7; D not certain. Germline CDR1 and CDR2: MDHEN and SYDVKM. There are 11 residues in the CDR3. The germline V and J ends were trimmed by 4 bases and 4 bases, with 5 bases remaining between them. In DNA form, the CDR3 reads TGTGCCAGCAGTTCAGTGTACGAGCAGTACTTC. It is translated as CASSSVYEQYF.

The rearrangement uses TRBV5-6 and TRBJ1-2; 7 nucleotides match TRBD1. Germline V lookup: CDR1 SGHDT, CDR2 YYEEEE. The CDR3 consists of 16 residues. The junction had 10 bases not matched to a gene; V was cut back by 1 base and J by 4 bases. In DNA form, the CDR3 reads TGTGCCAGCAGCTTGTGGCGGGGCCAGGGGGTCTATGGCTACACCTTC. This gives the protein CASSLWRGQGVYGYTF.

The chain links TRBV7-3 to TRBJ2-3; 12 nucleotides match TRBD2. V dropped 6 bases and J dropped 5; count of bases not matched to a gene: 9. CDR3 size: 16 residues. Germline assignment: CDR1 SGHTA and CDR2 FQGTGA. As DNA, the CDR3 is TGTGCCAGCAGTTACCTGACTAGCGGGGGTTTAGATACGCAGTATTTT. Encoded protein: CASSYLTSGGLDTQYF.

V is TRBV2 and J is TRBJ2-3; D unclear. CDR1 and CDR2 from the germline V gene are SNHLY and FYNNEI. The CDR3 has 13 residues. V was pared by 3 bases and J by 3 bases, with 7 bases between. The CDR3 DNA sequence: TGTGCCAGCAGTGACGACATGACAGATACGCAGTATTTT. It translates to CASSDDMTDTQYF.

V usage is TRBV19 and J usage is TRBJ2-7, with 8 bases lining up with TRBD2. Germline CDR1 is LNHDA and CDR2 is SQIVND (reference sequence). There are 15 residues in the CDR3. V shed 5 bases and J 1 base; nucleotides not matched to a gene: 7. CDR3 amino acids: CASSAAGGISYEQYF. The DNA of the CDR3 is TGTGCCAGTAGTGCGGCGGGGGGTATTTCCTACGAGCAGTACTTC.